Listed below are T cell receptor beta chains from one sample, sequenced in a study of blood T cell repertoires in COVID-19. Only in-frame clones appear in the TCRdb table, and some are missing; sequencing was by immunoSEQ multiplex PCR. The table includes under 150,000 clones, around 81% detected once. The material sequenced was peripheral blood. These receptors all come from a man in his forties with active or convalescent COVID-19. CDR3s leave out the opening cysteine and the closing phenylalanine or tryptophan. Fields, in order: J gene, V gene, CDR3 protein.

j_gene: TRBJ2-3
v_gene: TRBV7-9
CDR3aa: ASSYGLAGGYTDTQY

j_gene: TRBJ1-1
v_gene: TRBV7-2
CDR3aa: ASSPWMGANTEAF

j_gene: TRBJ1-1
v_gene: TRBV27
CDR3aa: ASSSRSNGRRIGEAF

j_gene: TRBJ2-1
v_gene: TRBV6-2/TRBV6-3
CDR3aa: ASSYSAGGPFGEEQF

j_gene: TRBJ1-1
v_gene: TRBV6-5
CDR3aa: ASRETDRNTEAF

j_gene: TRBJ1-3
v_gene: TRBV29-1
CDR3aa: SVEDRFGAGGGGNTIY

j_gene: TRBJ2-2
v_gene: TRBV6-5
CDR3aa: ASSYQVNTGELF

j_gene: TRBJ2-3
v_gene: TRBV18
CDR3aa: ASSILAGTDTQY

j_gene: TRBJ1-2
v_gene: TRBV6-5
CDR3aa: ASSSARGYT

j_gene: TRBJ2-2
v_gene: TRBV27
CDR3aa: ASSLSYSGVVSVGELF

j_gene: TRBJ2-7
v_gene: TRBV6-7
CDR3aa: ASIARAREEQY

j_gene: TRBJ2-3
v_gene: TRBV7-3
CDR3aa: ASSRGQGNTDTQY

j_gene: TRBJ1-2
v_gene: TRBV4-2
CDR3aa: ASSQDLGTGNYGYT

j_gene: TRBJ1-1
v_gene: TRBV7-6
CDR3aa: ASSLKGDTEAF

j_gene: TRBJ2-2
v_gene: TRBV5-1
CDR3aa: ASSRGTGELF

j_gene: TRBJ1-5
v_gene: TRBV6-2/TRBV6-3
CDR3aa: ASSPGTVDSNQPQH

j_gene: TRBJ1-1
v_gene: TRBV7-8
CDR3aa: ASSWGLLNTEAF